The 29 T cell receptor beta chains below all came from one sample that was sequenced in a study of blood T cell repertoires in COVID-19. Profiling relied on immunoSEQ multiplex PCR, and the TCRdb table lists in-frame clones only, not all of them. Among 95,000 to 150,000 clones listed, 86% were seen once. Sequencing was performed on peripheral blood. The receptors come from a man in his forties with acute or convalescent COVID-19.

The chain couples TRBV19 to TRBJ1-3; TRBD1 is a possible D gene (5 bases). Germline V gene sequence: CDR1 LNHDA, CDR2 SQIVND (reference sequence). The CDR3 is 13 amino acids. V was shortened by 3 bases and J by 8 bases, with 11 bases between the two germline ends. CDR3 DNA sequence: TGTGCCAGTAGTATGGGAGGGACGGACACCATATATTTT. Protein product: CASSMGGTDTIYF. Drawing the rest from reference TRBV19 and TRBJ1-3, the complete variable domain is DGGITQSPKYLFRKEGQNVTLSCEQNLNHDAMYWYRQDPGQGLRLIYYSQIVNDFQKGDIAEGYSVSREKKESFPLTVTSAQKNPTAFYLCASSMGGTDTIYFGEGSWLTVV.

The CDR3 nucleotides read TGTGCCAGCAGTTTTAGCGGGGGTGGCGAGACCCAGTACTTC. This sequence encodes CASSFSGGGETQYF. The chain carries TRBV27 and TRBJ2-5, with 9 bases fitting TRBD2. This CDR3 is built from 14 residues. Germline values: CDR1 MNHEY, CDR2 SMNVEV (reference sequence). V was pared by 3 bases and J by 5 bases, with 4 bases of the junction left unmatched.

The gene calls are TRBV6-5 and TRBJ2-3, with 9 bases fitting TRBD1. Trimming at V came to 8 bases and at J to 5 bases, leaving 5 bases not matched to a gene. CDR3 length: 13 residues. The germline CDR1 and CDR2 sequences are MNHEY and SVGAGI. The CDR3: CASAADRGDTQYF. The CDR3 nucleotides read TGTGCCAGCGCCGCGGACAGGGGAGATACGCAGTATTTT.

The V gene is TRBV30, the J gene TRBJ1-3; D is unclear. This CDR3 contains 15 residues. Germline lookup yields CDR1 GTSNPN and CDR2 SVGIG (reference sequence). V was cut by 0 bases and J by 0 bases, with 9 bases left in between. CDR3 sequence: CAWSVAYSSGNTIYF. For the CDR3, the DNA is TGTGCCTGGAGTGTAGCTTACAGCTCTGGAAACACCATATATTTT.

The chain combines TRBV3-1 (or the pseudogene TRBV3-2) with TRBJ2-1; 7 nucleotides match TRBD1. Germline CDR1 LGHDT, CDR2 YNNKEL (reference sequence). Trimming removed 3 bases from V and 0 bases from J; junction bases left unmatched: 2. CDR3 length: 15 residues. The CDR3 region has the DNA TGTGCCAGCAGCCAGGACAGGAGCTCCTACAATGAGCAGTTCTTC. Translated, it gives CASSQDRSSYNEQFF.

The chain recombines TRBV18 with TRBJ1-5; TRBD1 might be the D (6 bases). The CDR3 extends over 14 amino acids. Trimming removed 3 bases at V and 5 bases at J, with 11 bases between. The germline CDR1 and CDR2 sequences are KGHSH and LQKENI. CDR3 bases: TGTGCCAGCTCACCGGGGGGGGGCGATCAGCCCCAGCATTTT. Translated, it gives CASSPGGGDQPQHF.

V gene TRBV5-5 combines with J gene TRBJ1-5; D may be TRBD1 (5 bases). Germline values: CDR1 SGHKS, CDR2 YYEKEE (reference sequence). The germline V and J ends were trimmed by 0 bases and 0 bases, with 10 bases remaining between them. CDR3 length: 16 residues. The CDR3 DNA reads TGTGCCAGCAGCTTGGGGGCCAGGGCTAGCAATCAGCCCCAGCATTTT. Translating it yields CASSLGARASNQPQHF.

DNA for the CDR3: TGTGCCAGCAGCTTAGGGGTGAGAGACGGGAGTCAAGAGACCCAGTACTTC. It encodes CASSLGVRDGSQETQYF. The J gene is TRBJ2-5, the V gene TRBV11-2, with D possibly matching TRBD2 (6 bases). CDR1 is SGHAT, CDR2 FQNNGV, per germline. V shed 1 base and J shed 2 bases, with 17 bases lying between them. The CDR3 is 17 residues long.

The chain couples TRBV6-5 to TRBJ2-1, with 12 bases aligning to TRBD2. The CDR3 consists of 15 residues. CDR1 is MNHEY, CDR2 SVGAGI, per germline. J lost 5 bases, V lost 4 bases, and 3 bases had no gene match. CDR3 loop: CASSSSGRGDNEQFF. The CDR3 nucleotides read TGTGCCAGCAGTTCTAGCGGGAGGGGGGACAATGAGCAGTTCTTC.

The chain joins TRBV2 to TRBJ1-1; D gene unclear. V was pared by 6 bases and J by 3 bases, with 8 bases between. The CDR3 is 12 amino acids. Germline V gives CDR1 SNHLY, CDR2 FYNNEI. The CDR3 region has the DNA TGTGCCAGCAGCGGAGATGACACTGAAGCTTTCTTT. Protein: CASSGDDTEAFF.

The rearrangement uses TRBV12-2 and TRBJ2-2; the table's D call, TRBD2, was not checked against the DNA. TRBV12-2 is shown as a pseudogene. The CDR3 extends over 17 amino acids. CDR3 nucleotides: TGTGCAAGTCGCTTAGCGCTGATAGCGGGAGCTGCCGGGGAGCTGTTTTTT. Protein: CASRLALIAGAAGELFF.

The V gene is TRBV29-1, the J gene TRBJ1-1; D is possibly TRBD1 (5 bases). Germline assignment: CDR1 SQVTM and CDR2 ANQGSEA. The V and J ends lost 7 bases and 0 bases respectively, with 12 bases between them. The CDR3 consists of 13 residues. The CDR3 spells CSAARTLNTEAFF. The CDR3, as DNA: TGCAGCGCTGCACGGACACTGAACACTGAAGCTTTCTTT.

This clone showed up just once. This chain uses TRBV3-1 (or the pseudogene TRBV3-2) with TRBJ1-4, with D hard to call. This CDR3 comprises 16 residues. Trimming stripped 2 bases from V and 3 bases from J, with 13 bases between. CDR1 and CDR2 from the germline V gene are LGHDT and YNNKEL (reference sequence). In DNA form, the CDR3 reads TGTGCCAGCAGCCAACCAGGTGTGGTAGCTAATGAAAAACTGTTTTTT. Protein: CASSQPGVVANEKLFF.

The chain uses TRBV11-2 and TRBJ1-2; TRBD1 agrees at 12 bases. There are 13 residues in the CDR3. Germline V lookup: CDR1 SGHAT, CDR2 FQNNGV. Trimming took 4 bases from V and 11 from J; bases not matched to a gene: 5. The CDR3 region has the DNA TGTGCCAGCAGCTCCGGGACAGGGGGCCCTTACACCTTC. It is translated as CASSSGTGGPYTF.

J is TRBJ2-1 and V is TRBV5-1; TRBD2 agrees at 10 bases. This CDR3 contains 16 residues. CDR1 is SGHRS, CDR2 YFSETQ, per germline. The ends lost 4 bases at V and 0 bases at J; junction bases unmatched: 4. Here the CDR3 reads CASSRTSGGSYNEQFF. Written as DNA, the CDR3 is TGCGCCAGCAGCAGGACTAGCGGAGGCTCCTACAATGAGCAGTTCTTC.

The V and J genes are TRBV9 and TRBJ1-1, with D hard to call. V lost 4 bases and J 2 bases, leaving 9 bases between the germline ends. The CDR3 runs to 13 residues. The germline V gene has CDR1 SGDLS and CDR2 YYNGEE. CDR3 region: CASSLTANTEAFF. For the CDR3, the DNA is TGTGCCAGCAGCTTAACAGCTAACACTGAAGCTTTCTTT.

As DNA, the CDR3 is TGTGCCAGCAGTCCGGGACAGCCAACTCCCTACGAGCAGTACTTC. Amino acid sequence: CASSPGQPTPYEQYF. This chain connects TRBV6-4 to TRBJ2-7; 7 nucleotides align to TRBD1. Per the germline V gene, CDR1 is MRHNA and CDR2 is SNTAGT. The CDR3 contains 15 residues. V dropped 5 bases and J dropped 2; count of bases not matched to a gene: 9.

This chain joins TRBV6-2 or TRBV6-3 and TRBJ1-5; 9 nucleotides line up with TRBD1. Trimming at V came to 6 bases and at J to 2 bases, leaving 8 bases not matched to a gene. Per the germline V gene, CDR1 is MNHEY and CDR2 is SVGEGT. The CDR3 spans 16 residues. The CDR3 coding sequence is TGTGCCAGCAGCATACAGGGGGCTATTGGCAATCAGCCCCAGCATTTT. Protein product: CASSIQGAIGNQPQHF.

To note about this clone: The same CDR3 is also encoded by other DNA sequences in this sample. The J gene is TRBJ2-1, the V gene TRBV7-3; perhaps TRBD1 as D (6 bases). The germline CDR1 and CDR2 sequences are SGHTA and FQGTGA. V lost 6 bases, J lost 5 bases, and 17 bases lay in between. The CDR3 has 15 amino acids. The CDR3 DNA follows: TGTGCCAGCAGTCCGAATCTCGGACAGAACAATGAGCAGTTCTTC. Translation: CASSPNLGQNNEQFF.

The chain recombines TRBV7-2 with TRBJ1-2, with 9 bases fitting TRBD1. Germline CDR1 reads SGHTA; CDR2 reads FQGNSA. The CDR3 has 16 amino acids. Germline trimming cut 7 bases from V and 2 bases from J; bases unmatched to any gene: 11. The CDR3 here is CASTLTFGQGNYGYTF. CDR3 nucleotides: TGTGCCAGCACCCTAACCTTCGGACAGGGGAACTATGGCTACACCTTC.

The chain is built from TRBV5-1 and TRBJ2-3; 11 bases fit TRBD2. V shed 5 bases, J shed 0 bases, and the junction held 2 bases outside the gene matches. The V gene's germline CDR1 is SGHRS and CDR2 YFSETQ. The CDR3 covers 15 residues. For the CDR3, the DNA is TGCGCCAGCAGTTCTAGCGGGGGGAGCACAGATACGCAGTATTTT. Protein sequence: CASSSSGGSTDTQYF.

This clone was detected only once. The V gene is TRBV13, the J gene TRBJ1-1; no firm D call. The CDR3 runs 16 residues. V was trimmed by 4 bases and J by 4 bases, leaving 19 bases between them. Germline CDR1 reads PRHDT; CDR2 reads FYEKMQ (reference sequence). The CDR3 sequence: CASSWEGRRVPTEAFF. The CDR3 region has the DNA TGTGCCAGCAGCTGGGAAGGTCGGAGGGTGCCCACTGAAGCTTTCTTT. The whole variable domain, remainder taken from reference TRBV13 and TRBJ1-1, is AAGVIQSPRHLIKEKRETATLKCYPIPRHDTVYWYQQGPGQDPQFLISFYEKMQSDKGSIPDRFSAQQFSDYHSELNMSSLELGDSALYFCASSWEGRRVPTEAFFGQGTRLTVV.

The chain is built from TRBV5-1 and TRBJ2-1; 10 nucleotides align to TRBD1. The CDR3 spans 14 residues. From germline, CDR1 is SGHRS and CDR2 YFSETQ. V shed 3 bases, J shed 9 bases, and the junction held 6 bases outside the gene matches. CDR3 in amino acids: CASSSSTGGSEQFF. DNA for the CDR3: TGCGCCAGCAGCTCGTCGACAGGGGGCAGTGAGCAGTTCTTC.

The CDR3: CAWTSSGGYYGYTF. The CDR3 DNA sequence: TGTGCCTGGACCTCGAGCGGGGGATACTATGGCTACACCTTC. The genes are TRBV30 and TRBJ1-2; TRBD1 might be the D (5 bases). Germline CDR1 GTSNPN, CDR2 SVGIG (reference sequence). This CDR3 region has 14 residues. Trimming removed 4 bases at V and 3 bases at J, with 15 bases between.

V usage is TRBV2 and J usage is TRBJ1-2; D possibly corresponds to TRBD1 (5 bases). Trimming took 1 base from V and 2 from J, leaving 5 bases between them. The CDR3 is 13 residues long. Germline V gives CDR1 SNHLY, CDR2 FYNNEI. The CDR3 sequence is CASSEDRNYGYTF. The CDR3 bases are TGTGCCAGCAGTGAAGACAGGAACTATGGCTACACCTTC.

The chain combines TRBV19 with TRBJ2-5; D is perhaps TRBD1 (5 bases). Germline V lookup: CDR1 LNHDA, CDR2 SQIVND (reference sequence). This CDR3 spans 16 amino acids. The V end was cut by 3 bases, the J end by 1 base, with 15 bases between. The CDR3 loop reads CASSISGAGPQETQYF. The CDR3 DNA is TGTGCCAGTAGTATTTCTGGAGCAGGGCCCCAAGAGACCCAGTACTTC. Looking up the rest from reference TRBV19 and TRBJ2-5 gives the full variable domain: DGGITQSPKYLFRKEGQNVTLSCEQNLNHDAMYWYRQDPGQGLRLIYYSQIVNDFQKGDIAEGYSVSREKKESFPLTVTSAQKNPTAFYLCASSISGAGPQETQYFGPGTRLLVL.

V is TRBV7-8 and J is TRBJ2-2; no clear D. Germline V CDR1 and CDR2: SGHVS, FQNEAQ. Trimming removed 1 base at V and 4 bases at J, with 7 bases between. The CDR3 is made up of 14 amino acids. The CDR3 here is CASSLDSTTGELFF. The CDR3 nucleotides read TGTGCCAGCAGCTTAGACAGTACCACCGGGGAGCTGTTTTTT.

The chain is built from TRBV19 and TRBJ1-2; D not certain. The CDR3 has 14 residues. The germline V gene has CDR1 LNHDA and CDR2 SQIVND (reference sequence). V was cut by 3 bases and J by 1 base, with 9 bases left in between. The CDR3 DNA reads as TGTGCCAGTAGTATTGGCGGTGATAACTATGGCTACACCTTC. The encoded protein is CASSIGGDNYGYTF.

This rearrangement joins TRBV2 to TRBJ2-3, with TRBD2 matching 11 bases. The J segment lost 4 bases and the V segment lost 4 bases, leaving 4 bases of the junction unmatched. Germline lookup yields CDR1 SNHLY and CDR2 FYNNEI. The CDR3 runs 15 residues. The CDR3, as DNA: TGTGCCAGCAGTGGACTAGCGGGGCGCGCAGATACGCAGTATTTT. It is translated as CASSGLAGRADTQYF.